This is a list of T cell receptor beta chains from one sample in a study of blood T cell repertoires in COVID-19. The protocol was immunoSEQ multiplex PCR, while the TCRdb copy is restricted to in-frame clones and leaves out a portion. This sample yields some 170,000 clones, of which 85% to 90% are seen a single time; 6.5% to 9% belongs to the top ten. Sequenced: peripheral blood. All receptors derive from a woman in her fifties or sixties with acute or convalescent COVID-19. Both conserved end residues are part of each CDR3.

TRBJ2-1 | TRBV24-1 | CATSDFRQLHEQFF
TRBJ2-1 | TRBV27 | CASSYGQGTPKEQFF
TRBJ2-7 | TRBV24-1 | CATSESRTGGEQYF
TRBJ2-5 | TRBV5-5 | CASSLGSRGRETQYF
TRBJ2-1 | TRBV3-1/TRBV3-2 | CASSQDSLSYNEQFF
TRBJ2-1 | TRBV5-1 | CASSSGTSGRANEQFF
TRBJ1-1 | TRBV6-5 | CASREGDTEAFF
TRBJ2-1 | TRBV6-5 | CASSYSTSGLLHEQFF
TRBJ1-1 | TRBV6-5 | CASSYRQGQGAAFF
TRBJ2-1 | TRBV13 | CASWDSSYNEQFF
TRBJ2-4 | TRBV7-2 | CASSLGAVRGNIQYF
TRBJ1-1 | TRBV19 | CASSNGRGDTEAFF
TRBJ1-1 | TRBV15 | CATSRPGYTEAFF
TRBJ2-1 | TRBV7-2 | CASSSDGSSYNEQFF
TRBJ1-5 | TRBV7-8 | CASSLAVGGFSNQPQHF
TRBJ1-1 | TRBV18 | CASSPPAGYNTEAFF
TRBJ2-1 | TRBV9 | CASSARDSGYNEQFF
TRBJ1-2 | TRBV27 | CASSFTGTGYLSYTF
TRBJ1-5 | TRBV27 | CASTLKAGRNQPQHF
TRBJ2-5 | TRBV3-1/TRBV3-2 | CASRDGGGETQYF
TRBJ2-1 | TRBV11-2 | CASSLSSDNEQFF
TRBJ2-1 | TRBV7-3 | CASSYLRGGSYNEQFF
TRBJ2-1 | TRBV7-3 | CASSPNLGLTSEQFF
TRBJ2-4 | TRBV3-1/TRBV3-2 | CASSMKGGAKNIQYF